This T cell receptor beta chain was profiled in a study of cytomegalovirus exposure and HLA in healthy donors. Findings of the study overall: Reported performance of the classifier showed diagnosis of cytomegalovirus status with high specificity and sensitivity.

This table comes from immunoSEQ multiplex PCR, and its TCRdb copy is limited to in-frame clones, with some not included. The table shows some 250,000 clones, with 90% occurring only once. Notes on this clone: Antigen specificity is unknown.

Sequenced material: PBMCs. This receptor was obtained from a woman aged 18-30 years in good health and CMV-seronegative.

CDR3 nucleotide sequence: TGCGCCAGCAGCCAAGACCCCGGTCAGGGTAACTATGGCTACACCTTC. It is translated as CASSQDPGQGNYGYTF. The chain has TRBV4-1 and TRBJ1-2; a possible D gene is TRBD1 (5 bases). V dropped 0 bases and J dropped 1 base, with 12 bases sitting between them. Germline V gene sequence: CDR1 MGHRA, CDR2 YSYEKL. The CDR3 covers 16 residues.